What follows describes a single T cell receptor beta chain. The clone's antigen remains unknown. No per-base quality is available; no much larger clone lies one base away. This sample is part of a study of control samples from healthy donors and cancer patients (dated by TCRdb to 2018 to 2020). The CDR3 measures 14 amino acids from cysteine to phenylalanine. Here the CDR3 DNA is all that survives: 42 bases in frame from base 1. V and J are trimmed by 5 bases and 6 bases, and the gene matches miss 8 bases of the junction. The germline V gene gives CDR1 as SGHNT and CDR2 as YENEEA. Library creation used the immunoSEQ multiplex PCR assay. Entries here come from immuneACCESS through TCRdb and include only in-frame sequences with V and J called. Some clones fail to appear in such tables; in the studies checked, an unresolved V gene covers under half of the shortfall, and the cause of the remainder is unknown. This sample lists about 120,000 clones; roughly nine tenths were detected once. 30% to 40% of the sample belongs to the ten largest clones.

This TCR came from a man over 45 in good health. This sequence uses TRBV11-3 and TRBJ2-7, with TRBD1 matching 9 junction bases. Sample: blood. The DNA reads as follows: TGTGCCAGCAGCCGGGACAGGGAAGCACCCGAGCAGTACTTC. Translated, it reads CASSRDREAPEQYF.